The 27 T cell receptor beta chains below all came from one sample that was sequenced in a study of T cells in Graves' hyperthyroidism and ophthalmopathy. Amplification yielded TCR beta CDR3 regions, with RNA transcripts as the source. First-round RT-PCR with HTBI primers amplified the TCR CDR3 region. TCRdb used MiXCR to reprocess the multiplex PCR reads, holding one entry per CDR3 protein. Here the sample spans 500,000 to 650,000 distinct CDR3 sequences, just under 20% being singletons. Sequencing used blood. The source is a man between 35 and 55 years old with Graves' ophthalmopathy.

This clonotype was found a few times. The rearrangement joins TRBV4-2 to TRBJ2-5, with 7 bases that match TRBD1. The CDR3 is made up of 15 amino acids. Per germline, CDR1 LGHNA and CDR2 YNFKEQ. V trimming: 5 bases; J trimming: 2 bases; junction bases outside the gene matches: 8. CDR3 sequence: CASSIQRDSQETQYF. In DNA form, the CDR3 reads TGTGCCAGCAGCATACAGAGGGACAGTCAAGAGACCCAGTACTTC.

This clonotype has at least ten counts. The J gene is TRBJ2-3, the V gene TRBV5-1; unclear D gene. Germline V lookup: CDR1 SGHRS, CDR2 YFSETQ. The CDR3 spans 14 residues. V dropped 0 bases and J dropped 0 bases, with 5 bases sitting between them. CDR3 amino acids: CASSLDPSTDTQYF. In DNA form, the CDR3 reads TGCGCCAGCAGCTTGGACCCTAGCACAGATACGCAGTATTTT.

This clonotype was counted many times. This rearrangement joins TRBV11-3 to TRBJ1-1, with no clear D. CDR3 length: 13 residues. V lost 3 bases and J 0 bases, leaving 5 bases between the germline ends. The germline V gene encodes CDR1 SGHNT and CDR2 YENEEA. The CDR3: CASSFRMNTEAFF. CDR3 nucleotides: TGTGCCAGCAGCTTTCGGATGAACACTGAAGCTTTCTTT.

The chain is built from TRBV4-1 and TRBJ2-5; 9 nucleotides agree with TRBD1. The CDR3 contains 15 residues. CDR1 is MGHRA, CDR2 YSYEKL, per germline. Trimming cost V 4 bases and J 5 bases; bases outside gene matches: 8. CDR3 protein: CASSREGTGLETQYF. The CDR3 bases are TGCGCCAGCAGCCGAGAGGGGACAGGGTTGGAGACCCAGTACTTC.

This chain uses TRBV6-2 or TRBV6-3 with TRBJ1-1; 9 bases are a match to TRBD1. The CDR3 consists of 18 residues. From germline, CDR1 is MNHEY and CDR2 SVGEGT. After removal of 0 bases from V and 0 bases from J, the junction contained 8 bases not matched to a gene. This CDR3 is CASSYSGQGRLMNTEAFF. CDR3 DNA sequence: TGTGCCAGCAGTTACTCGGGACAGGGAAGGTTGATGAACACTGAAGCTTTCTTT.

The chain recombines TRBV7-2 with TRBJ2-7, with TRBD1 matching over 10 bases. This CDR3 is 17 amino acids long. Germline V CDR1 and CDR2: SGHTA, FQGNSA. The J segment lost 3 bases and the V segment lost 2 bases, leaving 10 bases of the junction unmatched. Written as DNA, the CDR3 is TGTGCCAGCAGCTTACGGGACAGGGGTCGCATAGTCTACGAGCAGTACTTC. Residues: CASSLRDRGRIVYEQYF.

This clonotype was observed a few times. The chain combines TRBV20-1 with TRBJ2-1; TRBD2 is a possible D gene (6 bases). The CDR3 consists of 12 residues. Trimming cost V 6 bases and J 6 bases, with 12 bases left between them. CDR1 and CDR2 from the germline V gene are DFQATT and SNEGSKA (reference sequence). Written as DNA, the CDR3 is TGCAGTGCGGGACTGCCCCCCAATGAGCAGTTCTTC. It codes for CSAGLPPNEQFF.

The chain joins TRBV10-3 to TRBJ1-2; D unclear. CDR1 and CDR2 from the germline V gene are ENHRY and SYGVKD. V lost 7 bases and J 4 bases, leaving 16 bases between the germline ends. This CDR3 is built from 14 residues. CDR3 protein: CAIKGRASSYGYTF. The DNA for the CDR3 is TGTGCCATCAAGGGCCGAGCCAGCAGCTATGGCTACACCTTC.

The chain joins TRBV6-2 or TRBV6-3 to TRBJ2-7, with a weak D call TRBD1 (6 bases). V was pared by 2 bases and J by 2 bases, with 22 bases between. The germline CDR1 and CDR2 sequences are MNHEY and SVGEGT. CDR3 length: 18 amino acids. CDR3 sequence (DNA): TGTGCCAGCAGTTACCTTCAGGGGTCCTATGAGGGCCCCTACGAGCAGTACTTC. Its translation: CASSYLQGSYEGPYEQYF.

With regard to this clonotype: It may be a read error: a sequence one base away is much more abundant. This chain connects TRBV2 to TRBJ1-5, with D tentatively TRBD1 (5 bases). Germline lookup yields CDR1 SNHLY and CDR2 FYNNEI. The CDR3 is 15 amino acids. CDR3 sequence reads: CASSERQNVNQSQHF. The CDR3 DNA follows: TGTGCCAGCAGTGAAAGACAGAATGTCAATCAGTCCCAGCATTTT.

The chain couples TRBV20-1 to TRBJ1-3; 7 nucleotides agree with TRBD1. With 6 bases clipped from V and 3 bases from J, the junction kept 5 bases outside the gene matches. The CDR3 consists of 13 residues. Germline values: CDR1 DFQATT, CDR2 SNEGSKA (reference sequence). The CDR3 region has the DNA TGCAGTGCCCAGGGGGAAGATGGAAACACCATATATTTT. Amino acids: CSAQGEDGNTIYF.

This clonotype appeared a few times. V gene TRBV3-1 combines with J gene TRBJ2-3; D is uncertain. Germline CDR1 is LGHDT and CDR2 is YNNKEL (reference sequence). The CDR3 is 14 amino acids. V was cut by 3 bases and J by 2 bases, with 9 bases left in between. CDR3 nucleotide sequence: TGTGCCAGCAGCCATATAGACCACACAGATACGCAGTATTTT. Its translation is CASSHIDHTDTQYF.

This chain joins TRBV11-2 and TRBJ2-1; 14 bases line up with TRBD2. V lost 8 bases to trimming and J lost 5 bases; unmatched junction nucleotides: 20. CDR1 SGHAT and CDR2 FQNNGV come from the germline V gene. This CDR3 has 20 amino acids. The CDR3, as DNA: TGTGCCAGCGGATACCCCCCTACCGGGACTAGCGGGAGTGCCCACAATGAGCAGTTCTTC. This sequence encodes CASGYPPTGTSGSAHNEQFF.

The V call is TRBV20-1, the J call TRBJ1-6; D not resolved. Trimming removed 0 bases from V and 14 bases from J, with 23 bases in between. CDR3 length: 16 amino acids. In germline, CDR1 is DFQATT, CDR2 SNEGSKA (reference sequence). CDR3 sequence: CSARDTIRGRNKALHF. DNA of the CDR3: TGCAGTGCTAGAGATACCATTAGAGGCCGTAATAAGGCCCTCCACTTT.

The table lists this clonotype with many counts. The rearrangement links TRBV2 to TRBJ2-5, with 7 bases lining up with TRBD1. This CDR3 is 17 amino acids long. J was trimmed by 0 bases and V by 6 bases; bases with no gene match: 13. The germline V gene encodes CDR1 SNHLY and CDR2 FYNNEI. CDR3 bases: TGTGCCAGCAGCTGGCCAGTCGGGACAGCGTACCAAGAGACCCAGTACTTC. It is translated as CASSWPVGTAYQETQYF.

The chain combines TRBV7-9 with TRBJ1-1; maybe TRBD1 (5 bases). Germline CDR1 is SEHNR and CDR2 is FQNEAQ (reference sequence). Trimming took off 7 bases at V and 5 bases at J, with 26 bases between the two ends. The CDR3 covers 17 residues. The CDR3 DNA follows: TGTGCCAGCAACTCCCGGGGGGATCCCGGATCGGGTACTGAAGCTTTCTTT. Its protein is CASNSRGDPGSGTEAFF.

This clonotype was detected only a few times. This chain uses TRBV20-1 with TRBJ1-4; 9 bases fit TRBD1. With V trimmed by 7 bases and J by 7 bases, 4 bases remained unmatched. Germline V lookup: CDR1 DFQATT, CDR2 SNEGSKA (reference sequence). The CDR3 is 12 residues long. CDR3 amino acids: CSVGQGGEKLFF. The CDR3 DNA is TGCAGTGTGGGACAGGGAGGTGAAAAACTGTTTTTT.

This clonotype was counted between two and nine times. The chain joins TRBV5-1 to TRBJ2-1; the D is unclear. CDR3 length: 15 residues. V was cut by 0 bases and J by 0 bases, with 7 bases left in between. Per the germline V gene, CDR1 is SGHRS and CDR2 is YFSETQ. As DNA, the CDR3 is TGCGCCAGCAGCTTGGTAACTGGCTCCTACAATGAGCAGTTCTTC. Translated: CASSLVTGSYNEQFF.

V usage is TRBV30 and J usage is TRBJ1-4; no definite D call. V lost 2 bases to trimming and J lost 0 bases, with 10 bases between them. Per the germline V gene, CDR1 is GTSNPN and CDR2 is SVGIG (reference sequence). The CDR3 contains 15 residues. This CDR3 is CAWSLGSATNEKLFF. CDR3 nucleotides: TGTGCCTGGAGTTTAGGCTCTGCAACTAATGAAAAACTGTTTTTT.

This chain connects TRBV6-1 to TRBJ1-2; the D is unclear. Germline CDR1 MNHNS, CDR2 SASEGT. The CDR3 has 15 residues. Trimming stripped 1 base from V and 4 bases from J, with 13 bases between. This CDR3 reads CASSEGRAASYGYTF. The CDR3 nucleotides read TGTGCCAGCAGTGAAGGGAGGGCAGCGAGCTATGGCTACACCTTC.

This clonotype was observed a handful of times. The chain joins TRBV2 to TRBJ2-5, with D possibly matching TRBD1 (6 bases). V was cut by 8 bases and J by 3 bases, with 10 bases left in between. The CDR3 spans 12 residues. Germline assignment: CDR1 SNHLY and CDR2 FYNNEI. CDR3 in DNA: TGTGCCAGCCGAACAGGGAAAGAGACCCAGTACTTC. Translated, it gives CASRTGKETQYF. Complete variable domain (other parts from reference TRBV2 and TRBJ2-5): EPEVTQTPSHQVTQMGQEVILRCVPISNHLYFYWYRQILGQKVEFLVSFYNNEISEKSEIFDDQFSVERPDGSNFTLKIRSTKLEDSAMYFCASRTGKETQYFGPGTRLLVL.

The chain has TRBV10-3 and TRBJ2-2, with 7 bases that match TRBD2. Looked up from germline, CDR1 is ENHRY and CDR2 is SYGVKD. V shed 7 bases, J shed 2 bases, and the junction held 7 bases outside the gene matches. This CDR3 contains 15 residues. The CDR3 region is CAIKSGERNTGELFF. The CDR3 region has the DNA TGTGCCATCAAAAGCGGGGAACGAAACACCGGGGAGCTGTTTTTT.

This clonotype came up a few times. This chain joins TRBV7-8 and TRBJ2-2; D uncertain. Germline lookup yields CDR1 SGHVS and CDR2 FQNEAQ. The length of the CDR3 is 15 residues. V lost 3 bases and J lost 2, with 10 bases in between. The CDR3 DNA sequence: TGTGCCAGCAGCTTGAATGGGATAAACACCGGGGAGCTGTTTTTT. Translation: CASSLNGINTGELFF.

This sequence joins TRBV3-1 and TRBJ2-6; D is unclear. CDR1 and CDR2 (germline): LGHDT, YNNKEL (reference sequence). The CDR3 sequence is 16 residues long. V was shortened by 1 base and J by 0 bases, with 7 bases between the two germline ends. The chain's CDR3 is CASSQVTLSGANVLTF. In DNA form, the CDR3 reads TGTGCCAGCAGCCAAGTGACGCTCTCTGGGGCCAACGTCCTGACTTTC. The complete variable domain, with remaining parts taken from reference TRBV3-1 and TRBJ2-6, reads DTAVSQTPKYLVTQMGNDKSIKCEQNLGHDTMYWYKQDSKKFLKIMFSYNNKELIINETVPNRFSPKSPDKAHLNLHINSLELGDSAVYFCASSQVTLSGANVLTFGAGSRLTVL.

For the CDR3, the DNA is TGTGCCAGTAGTATTGTAGGGGGAGGCTACACCTTC. Translating gives CASSIVGGGYTF. The chain is built from TRBV19 and TRBJ1-2; the D gene is possibly TRBD1 (6 bases). Per germline, CDR1 LNHDA and CDR2 SQIVND (reference sequence). The CDR3 contains 12 residues. Between the trimmed V and J ends, which lost 3 bases and 8 bases, there was a span of 10 bases. The full variable domain, with the rest looked up from reference TRBV19 and TRBJ1-2, is DGGITQSPKYLFRKEGQNVTLSCEQNLNHDAMYWYRQDPGQGLRLIYYSQIVNDFQKGDIAEGYSVSREKKESFPLTVTSAQKNPTAFYLCASSIVGGGYTFGSGTRLTVV.

This clonotype has a handful of counts. The chain has TRBV7-2 and TRBJ1-4; no firm D call. CDR3 length: 14 residues. The germline CDR1 and CDR2 sequences are SGHTA and FQGNSA. Trimming left V 4 bases short and J 8 bases short, with 14 bases between. CDR3 nucleotide sequence: TGTGCCAGCAGCTCCTTCGGGAGGGAAGAAAAACTGTTTTTT. Translating it yields CASSSFGREEKLFF.

V usage is TRBV20-1 and J usage is TRBJ2-3; D is undetermined. CDR1 is DFQATT, CDR2 SNEGSKA, per germline (reference sequence). The length of the CDR3 is 12 residues. V lost 6 bases and J 8 bases, leaving 15 bases between the germline ends. CDR3 sequence: CSAEALSGTQYF. The CDR3 DNA reads as TGCAGTGCCGAAGCGCTATCTGGTACGCAGTATTTT.